A selection of T cell receptor beta chains follows, all from one sample in a study of blood T cells in healthy people across ages. TCRdb reprocessed the 5' RACE reads with MiXCR, giving one entry per CDR3 protein. The repertoire includes some 1.8 million distinct CDR3 sequences, roughly 43% of them detected once, and under 25% sits in the top ten. Input material: blood. The receptors originated from a human donor in good health. The CDR3 runs from the conserved cysteine through the conserved F or W. D genes are given only for firm matches. Only some rows state a clone size, as once, few, many or a class for expanded clones.

d_gene,j_gene,v_gene,abundance,CDR3aa,CDR3nt
NA,TRBJ2-3,TRBV11-2,NA,CASSLPPGSTSRINTQYF,TGTGCCAGCAGCTTACCCCCCGGCTCCACTTCTCGCATAAATACGCAGTATTTT
TRBD1,TRBJ2-4,TRBV6-5,many,CASSLGTADIQYF,TGTGCCAGCAGCCTCGGGACAGCAGACATTCAGTACTTC
NA,TRBJ2-3,TRBV20-1,NA,CSARLITDTQYF,TGCAGTGCTAGGCTGATCACAGATACGCAGTATTTT
NA,TRBJ2-3,TRBV12-3/TRBV12-4,NA,CASNIRVGTDTQYF,TGTGCCAGCAACATAAGAGTGGGTACAGATACGCAGTATTTT
NA,TRBJ1-2,TRBV6-5,NA,CVSRPHENYGYTF,TGTGTCAGCAGACCACACGAGAACTATGGCTACACCTTC
NA,TRBJ1-5,TRBV20-1,NA,CSAGQRRGNQPQHF,TGCAGTGCTGGGCAAAGGCGGGGGAATCAGCCCCAGCATTTT
NA,TRBJ2-7,TRBV6-6,NA,CASSPSRPSSYEQYF,TGTGCCAGCAGTCCCTCTCGCCCCAGCTCCTACGAGCAGTACTTC
NA,TRBJ2-3,TRBV4-1,few,CASSQHGTRLTDTQYF,TGCGCCAGCAGCCAACATGGCACCCGGCTCACAGATACGCAGTATTTT
TRBD2,TRBJ2-1,TRBV12-5,NA,CASGSGGAEYNEQFF,TGTGCTAGTGGTTCCGGGGGGGCGGAATACAATGAGCAGTTCTTC
TRBD1,TRBJ2-6,TRBV6-6,few,CASSQTGGAANVLTF,TGTGCCAGCAGTCAGACAGGGGGGGCAGCCAACGTCCTGACTTTC
NA,TRBJ2-1,TRBV6-2/TRBV6-3,NA,CASRTSTNEQFF,TGTGCCAGCAGAACTAGCACCAATGAGCAGTTCTTC
NA,TRBJ1-1,TRBV28,few,CASSPRESWNTEAFF,TGTGCCAGCAGTCCCCGAGAGTCCTGGAACACTGAAGCTTTCTTT
NA,TRBJ1-1,TRBV5-1,few,CASSLGLWETEAFF,TGCGCCAGCAGCTTGGGACTGTGGGAAACTGAAGCTTTCTTT
TRBD2,TRBJ2-2,TRBV5-1,NA,CASSLQTSGRNTGELFF,TGCGCCAGCAGCCTCCAGACTAGCGGGAGGAACACCGGGGAGCTGTTTTTT
NA,TRBJ2-3,TRBV7-3,few,CASRPGTSAPDTQYF,TGTGCCAGCAGACCCGGGACCTCAGCCCCCGATACGCAGTATTTT
TRBD1,TRBJ1-5,TRBV4-2,NA,CASSSTGRNNQPQHF,TGTGCCAGCAGCTCGACAGGGCGAAACAATCAGCCCCAGCATTTT
NA,TRBJ1-6,TRBV6-5,NA,CASRGTGEGSPLHF,TGTGCCAGCAGAGGGACGGGGGAGGGATCACCCCTCCACTTT
NA,TRBJ2-4,TRBV4-1,NA,CASSHPLPPNIQYF,TGCGCCAGCAGCCATCCCTTGCCCCCAAACATTCAGTACTTC
NA,TRBJ1-5,TRBV24-1,NA,CATSGEGTDQPQHF,TGTGCCACCAGTGGAGAGGGAACGGATCAGCCCCAGCATTTT
NA,TRBJ1-1,TRBV29-1,few,CSVEEGLVTFF,TGCAGCGTTGAAGAGGGATTGGTGACTTTCTTT
NA,TRBJ1-1,TRBV20-1,few,CSAKGPIGEAFF,TGCAGTGCAAAGGGACCCATAGGAGAAGCTTTCTTT
NA,TRBJ2-7,TRBV28,few,CASSLGNLIYEQYF,TGTGCCAGCAGTTTAGGGAACCTTATCTACGAGCAGTACTTC
NA,TRBJ1-1,TRBV7-8,NA,CASGQMMGEITEAFF,TGTGCCAGCGGACAGATGATGGGTGAGATCACTGAAGCTTTCTTT
NA,TRBJ2-1,TRBV20-1,NA,CSARDEGTYNEQFF,TGCAGTGCTAGAGACGAAGGGACCTACAATGAGCAGTTCTTC
TRBD1,TRBJ2-1,TRBV15,few,CATSLRTGVNEQFF,TGTGCCACCAGCCTGCGGACAGGGGTTAATGAGCAGTTCTTC
NA,TRBJ2-7,TRBV29-1,many,CSVQGSSYEQYF,TGCAGCGTTCAGGGGTCCTCCTACGAGCAGTACTTC
NA,TRBJ2-7,TRBV7-2,few,CASSLDLGLAGSSYEQYF,TGTGCCAGCAGCTTAGATCTCGGGCTAGCCGGGAGCTCCTACGAGCAGTACTTC
NA,TRBJ2-4,TRBV5-1,NA,CASSSSNEAKNIQYF,TGCGCCAGCAGCTCTTCTAATGAGGCCAAAAACATTCAGTACTTC
NA,TRBJ2-4,TRBV28,NA,CASTVYGTRPESKNIQYF,TGTGCCAGCACCGTTTATGGGACGAGACCCGAATCTAAAAACATTCAGTACTTC
NA,TRBJ2-1,TRBV28,NA,CASSLYGVGEQFF,TGTGCCAGCAGTTTATACGGGGTAGGGGAGCAGTTCTTC
NA,TRBJ2-1,TRBV6-2/TRBV6-3,NA,CASSSHRVWAEQFF,TGTGCCAGCAGTTCCCACAGGGTATGGGCTGAGCAGTTCTTC
TRBD2,TRBJ2-5,TRBV12-3/TRBV12-4,few,CASSLRKRGLITQYF,TGTGCCAGCAGTCTCCGGAAGCGGGGACTGATAACCCAGTACTTC
TRBD1,TRBJ2-7,TRBV20-1,NA,CSAKTGTGSSYEQYF,TGCAGTGCCAAAACCGGGACAGGGAGTTCCTACGAGCAGTACTTC
TRBD2,TRBJ2-3,TRBV7-2,few,CASSFTSGRGRDTQYF,TGTGCCAGCAGTTTTACTAGCGGGCGGGGGAGAGATACGCAGTATTTT
NA,TRBJ1-5,TRBV7-8,NA,CASSNPNQPQRF,TGTGCCAGCAGCAATCCCAATCAGCCCCAGCGTTTT
NA,TRBJ2-3,TRBV5-5,few,CASSLVFTRDTQYF,TGTGCCAGCAGCTTGGTTTTTACACGGGATACGCAGTATTTT
NA,TRBJ2-7,TRBV20-1,NA,CSARVSGFDEQYF,TGCAGTGCTAGAGTGTCAGGGTTTGACGAGCAGTACTTC
NA,TRBJ1-1,TRBV6-5,NA,CASSYSEGSNTEAFF,TGTGCCAGCAGTTACTCGGAGGGCAGTAACACTGAAGCTTTCTTT
NA,TRBJ2-2,TRBV11-2,NA,CASRVGRGRNTGELFF,TGTGCCAGCAGGGTGGGCAGGGGACGTAACACCGGGGAGCTGTTTTTT
NA,TRBJ2-7,TRBV12-3/TRBV12-4,NA,CASRITSRDEQYF,TGTGCCAGCCGTATAACCTCGAGGGACGAGCAGTACTTC
TRBD1,TRBJ2-5,TRBV11-2,few,CASRQDRAKETQYF,TGTGCCAGCAGACAGGACAGGGCCAAAGAGACCCAGTACTTC
NA,TRBJ2-5,TRBV29-1,NA,CSVAASARETQYF,TGCAGCGTGGCCGCCAGTGCTCGGGAGACCCAGTACTTC
NA,TRBJ1-6,TRBV29-1,NA,CSVRTEGHSPLHF,TGCAGCGTTCGGACAGAAGGGCATTCACCCCTCCACTTT
TRBD2,TRBJ2-7,TRBV5-1,NA,CASSLEGLAGIANSYEQYF,TGCGCCAGCAGCTTGGAAGGACTAGCGGGAATAGCTAACTCCTACGAGCAGTACTTC
NA,TRBJ1-2,TRBV4-1,NA,CASSQDLEGDGYTF,TGCGCCAGCAGCCAAGATCTTGAGGGCGATGGCTACACCTTC
NA,TRBJ2-1,TRBV18,few,CASSPDGRGYNEQFF,TGTGCCAGCTCACCGGACGGAAGGGGGTACAATGAGCAGTTCTTC
NA,TRBJ2-3,TRBV20-1,few,CSAASGTPTDTQYF,TGCAGTGCTGCATCAGGGACTCCCACAGATACGCAGTATTTT
TRBD2,TRBJ2-4,TRBV5-1,NA,CASSPGEGLAKNIQYF,TGCGCCAGCAGCCCCGGGGAGGGTCTAGCCAAAAACATTCAGTACTTC